This T cell receptor beta chain was obtained from a study of technical replicates of blood from several donors (dated by TCRdb to 2015 to 2018). About this clone itself: There is no known antigen for this receptor. The record has no base qualities; no much larger clone is one base away.

The library came from the immunoSEQ multiplex PCR assay. This is the immuneACCESS table as TCRdb keeps it, with only in-frame sequences that have V and J called. A part of the clones is gone; compared with another copy, unresolved V genes explain less than half, and the rest is unexplained. Recorded for this sample are 50,000 to 70,000 clones; over 75% of them occurred a single time. 4.6% of the sample comes from the top ten. The CDR3 goes from the cysteine to the phenylalanine over 15 residues. Left in the record is the CDR3 DNA by itself, 45 bases read in frame from the first base. The germline V gene supplies CDR1 LGHNA and CDR2 YSLEER. Germline trimming amounts to 0 bases on V and 9 bases on J, with 7 as the count of junction bases outside the gene matches.

This sequence was found in a human donor in good health. Some clones in this sample may be carry-over from other donors' samples. The sequencing input was PBMCs. The chain couples TRBV4-3 to TRBJ2-1; TRBD2 lines up with 8 middle nucleotides. The CDR3 sequence is CASSQELAVWGEQFF. Here is the DNA: TGCGCCAGCAGCCAAGAACTAGCGGTCTGGGGTGAGCAGTTCTTC.